Described below is a single T cell receptor (beta chain) sequence and its context. Assay: immunoSEQ multiplex PCR; the TCRdb copy retains only in-frame clones and omits some. The sample holds over 600,000 clones, just under 90% seen once. The sample is drawn from a study of blood T cell repertoires in COVID-19. Study context: The United States, Italy and Spain were the sources of the acute and convalescent COVID-19 samples. T cells, B-cell-depleted T cells, or PBMCs provided the cDNA or gDNA that served as material.

The CDR3 has 15 amino acids. CDR1 and CDR2 (germline): LNHDA, SQIVND (reference sequence). V shed 8 bases, J shed 2 bases, and the junction held 5 bases outside the gene matches. The sample consisted of peripheral blood. The chain is built from TRBV19 and TRBJ2-6; 8 nucleotides agree with TRBD2. The source is a young woman with acute or convalescent COVID-19. The CDR3 here is CASRGGAAGANVLTF. The CDR3 DNA is TGTGCCAGTCGGGGGGGAGCAGCTGGGGCCAACGTCCTGACTTTC. The full variable domain, in which reference TRBV19 and TRBJ2-6 provide the parts outside the CDR3, is DGGITQSPKYLFRKEGQNVTLSCEQNLNHDAMYWYRQDPGQGLRLIYYSQIVNDFQKGDIAEGYSVSREKKESFPLTVTSAQKNPTAFYLCASRGGAAGANVLTFGAGSRLTVL.